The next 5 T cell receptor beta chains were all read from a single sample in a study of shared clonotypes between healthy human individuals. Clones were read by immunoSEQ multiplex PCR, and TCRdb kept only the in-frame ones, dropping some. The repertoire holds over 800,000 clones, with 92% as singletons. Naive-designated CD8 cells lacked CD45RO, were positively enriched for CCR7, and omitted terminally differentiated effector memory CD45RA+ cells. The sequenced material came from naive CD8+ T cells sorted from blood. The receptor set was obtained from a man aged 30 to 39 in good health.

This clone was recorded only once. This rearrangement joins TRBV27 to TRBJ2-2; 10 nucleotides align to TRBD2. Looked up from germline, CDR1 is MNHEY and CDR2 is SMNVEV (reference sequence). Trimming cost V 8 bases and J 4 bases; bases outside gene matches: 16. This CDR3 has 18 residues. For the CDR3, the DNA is TGTGCCAGCCGGCTACTGTTAGCGGGAGGCCTGGGCACCGGGGAGCTGTTTTTT. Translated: CASRLLLAGGLGTGELFF.

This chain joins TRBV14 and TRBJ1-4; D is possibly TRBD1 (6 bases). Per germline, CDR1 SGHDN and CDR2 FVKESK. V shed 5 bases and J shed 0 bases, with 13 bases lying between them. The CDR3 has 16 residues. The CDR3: CASSARQASTNEKLFF. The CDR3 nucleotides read TGTGCCAGCAGCGCCCGACAGGCCTCAACTAATGAAAAACTGTTTTTT.

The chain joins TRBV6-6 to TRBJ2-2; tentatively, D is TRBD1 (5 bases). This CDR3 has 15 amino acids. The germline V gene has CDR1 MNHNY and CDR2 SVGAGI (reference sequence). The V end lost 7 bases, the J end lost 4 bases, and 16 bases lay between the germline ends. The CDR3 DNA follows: TGTGCCAGCACCCTATCAGGGCCGGGCACCGGGGAGCTGTTTTTT. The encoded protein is CASTLSGPGTGELFF.

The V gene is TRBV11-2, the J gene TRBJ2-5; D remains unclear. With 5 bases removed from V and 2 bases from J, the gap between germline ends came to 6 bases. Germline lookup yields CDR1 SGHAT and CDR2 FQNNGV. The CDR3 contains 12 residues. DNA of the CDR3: TGTGCCAGCAGCACCCTGCAAGAGACCCAGTACTTC. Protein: CASSTLQETQYF.

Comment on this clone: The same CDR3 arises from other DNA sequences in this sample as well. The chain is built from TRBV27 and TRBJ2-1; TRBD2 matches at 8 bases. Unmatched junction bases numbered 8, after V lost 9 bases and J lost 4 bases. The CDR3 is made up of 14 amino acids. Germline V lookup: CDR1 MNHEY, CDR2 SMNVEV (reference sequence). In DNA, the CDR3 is TGTGCCAGTTCGGTACTAGCGGAGTACAATGAGCAGTTCTTC. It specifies CASSVLAEYNEQFF.